Listed below are T cell receptor beta chains from one sample, sequenced in a study of high-grade serous ovarian cancer treatment subgroups. Data came from immunoSEQ multiplex PCR; TCRdb stores just in-frame clones and leaves some out. The top ten hold roughly 9.6% of the sample, which has just under 2,500 clones, roughly 75% seen once. Sequenced: tumor tissue. All receptors come from a human donor with high-grade serous ovarian cancer. CDR3s include the opening cysteine and the closing phenylalanine or tryptophan. A D gene is named only where the DNA matches it firmly. Clone size is given for some rows only: seen once, a few or many times, or a class if the clone is expanded.

abundance,v_gene,j_gene,d_gene,CDR3nt,CDR3aa
NA,TRBV29-1,TRBJ1-2,NA,TGCAGCCTCCCCCCAAACCCTTACGCTAACTATGGCTACACCTTC,CSLPPNPYANYGYTF
once,TRBV27,TRBJ2-3,NA,TGTGCCAGCAGTTTATCGATTAGCAGCTTTAGCACAGATACGCAGTATTTT,CASSLSISSFSTDTQYF
NA,TRBV9,TRBJ1-1,NA,TGTGCCAGCAGCCTTCGGGGAGGGTACACTGAAGCTTTCTTT,CASSLRGGYTEAFF
NA,TRBV4-1,TRBJ2-3,TRBD2,TGCGCCAGCAGCCAAGATCCTAGCGGGGCCAGGGATACGCAGTATTTT,CASSQDPSGARDTQYF
NA,TRBV7-8,TRBJ2-3,NA,TGTGCCAGCAGCTTTGGCCCAAACACAGATACGCAGTATTTT,CASSFGPNTDTQYF
NA,TRBV2,TRBJ1-1,TRBD1,TGTGCCAGCATGCAGGGGGACACTGAAGCTTTCTTT,CASMQGDTEAFF
NA,TRBV19,TRBJ1-2,NA,TGTGCCAGTAGTATTATGGCAGGGACCTACTATGGCTACACCTTC,CASSIMAGTYYGYTF
NA,TRBV10-3,TRBJ1-5,TRBD1,TGTGCCATCAGTGAAGGGACAGACAGCAATCAGCCCCAGCATTTT,CAISEGTDSNQPQHF
NA,TRBV4-3,TRBJ2-2,TRBD1,TGCGCCAGCAGCCAAGATTGGCAACAGGGGGGTCGGGAGCTGTTTTTT,CASSQDWQQGGRELFF
NA,TRBV18,TRBJ2-5,TRBD2,TGTGCCAGCGAACCGGGGGGAGAGACCCAGTACTTC,CASEPGGETQYF